This T cell receptor (beta chain) stems from a study of blood T cell repertoires in COVID-19. About the research overall: COVID-19 samples from acute and convalescent phases originated in the United States, Italy and Spain.

Under the authors' procedure: Amplification of reference gene primers provided the estimated nucleated cell counts. The table came from immunoSEQ multiplex PCR; TCRdb's copy has only in-frame clones and leaves some out. V and J calls and clone size come straight from that table; D and trimming were deduced from the DNA. The sample includes 15,000 to 20,000 clones, nearly 90% of them seen just once. This CDR3 is 18 amino acids long. Germline lookup yields CDR1 MGHRA and CDR2 YSYEKL. J was trimmed by 6 bases and V by 2 bases; bases with no gene match: 10. This receptor was taken from a human donor in a cohort sampled during active COVID-19. The gene calls are TRBV4-1 and TRBJ2-3; 14 bases align to TRBD2. The sequencing input was peripheral blood. Here the CDR3 DNA reads TGCGCCAGCAGCCAAATGGGGACTAGCGGGAGTTTTCGGGATACGCAGTATTTT. Encoded protein: CASSQMGTSGSFRDTQYF.